The T cell receptor (beta chain) under discussion was sequenced for a study of blood T cell repertoires in COVID-19. The overall study: Italy, Spain and the United States were the sources of the convalescent and acute COVID-19 samples. PBMCs, B-cell-depleted T cells, or T cells provided the cDNA or gDNA that made up the material.

From germline, CDR1 is LGHNA and CDR2 YSLEER. V was pared by 0 bases and J by 6 bases, with 16 bases between. This CDR3 comprises 16 residues. Enrolled during active infection, Seattle patients were then followed longitudinally. Using immunoSEQ multiplex PCR, the repertoire was profiled, and TCRdb retains in-frame clones only, with some absent. The sample lists about 280,000 clones; 80% to 90% were seen once. Sequencing used peripheral blood. The receptor comes from a woman between 65 and 79 years old with COVID-19, enrolled during active disease. This sequence joins TRBV4-3 and TRBJ2-3; D is undetermined. CDR3 protein: CASSQDLVPSADTQYF. In DNA, the CDR3 is TGCGCCAGCAGCCAAGATCTTGTCCCAAGTGCGGATACGCAGTATTTT.